A single sample gave rise to the 32 T cell receptor beta chains below, sequenced in a study of cytomegalovirus exposure and HLA in healthy donors. Amplification used 60 Vbeta primers and 13 Jbeta primers. Only in-frame clones appear in the TCRdb table, and some are missing; sequencing was by immunoSEQ multiplex PCR. The sample contains 150,000 to 200,000 clones, roughly 13% of which appear only once. The sequencing sample was made of PBMCs. The receptor source for this set is a man between 45 and 60 years old in good health and CMV-seropositive.

The chain has TRBV5-6 and TRBJ2-7; TRBD1 agrees at 8 bases. In germline, CDR1 is SGHDT, CDR2 YYEEEE. J lost 6 bases, V lost 4 bases, and 12 bases had no gene match. CDR3 length: 15 residues. The DNA for the CDR3 is TGTGCCAGCAGCAAGCCAAGGACAGGGAAGGGCGAGCAGTACTTC. Encoded protein: CASSKPRTGKGEQYF.

The chain employs TRBV30 and TRBJ1-2; D is perhaps TRBD1 (6 bases). Germline lookup yields CDR1 GTSNPN and CDR2 SVGIG (reference sequence). The CDR3 extends over 12 amino acids. The germline V and J ends were trimmed by 3 bases and 4 bases, with 9 bases remaining between them. CDR3 protein: CAWSHRVYGYTF. Written as DNA, the CDR3 is TGTGCCTGGAGCCACAGGGTCTATGGCTACACCTTC.

The chain joins TRBV30 to TRBJ1-3; perhaps TRBD1 as D (6 bases). The CDR3 is 15 residues long. V dropped 2 bases and J dropped 5 bases, with 16 bases sitting between them. Germline-derived CDR1 and CDR2 are GTSNPN and SVGIG (reference sequence). CDR3 nucleotides: TGTGCCTGGAGTCCCACTAGGACAGCTCGAAACACCATATATTTT. Protein: CAWSPTRTARNTIYF.

This clone was recorded a few times. The CDR3 coding sequence is TGTGCCAGCAGTGAAGGAGACTCCTACGAGCAGTACTTC. The encoded protein is CASSEGDSYEQYF. This chain joins TRBV2 and TRBJ2-7; D gene ambiguous. Germline V gives CDR1 SNHLY, CDR2 FYNNEI. V lost 1 base and J 0 bases, leaving 4 bases between the germline ends. The CDR3 runs 13 residues.

The chain is built from TRBV11-3 and TRBJ2-7; no clear D gene. Germline assignment: CDR1 SGHNT and CDR2 YENEEA. The V end was cut by 2 bases, the J end by 0 bases, with 8 bases between. The CDR3 has 14 residues. The CDR3 DNA reads as TGTGCCAGCAGCTTAACTTCTAGCTCCTACGAGCAGTACGTC. This translates into CASSLTSSSYEQYV.

This clone has a handful of counts. This chain links TRBV7-2 with TRBJ1-2, with D perhaps TRBD1 (5 bases). The V and J ends lost 5 bases and 4 bases respectively, with 23 bases between them. The germline gives CDR1 SGHTA, CDR2 FQGNSA. The CDR3 has 17 residues. CDR3 in DNA: TGTGCCAGCAGCAAAGAAGCCCGCCGCACGGGGGGCTATGGCTACACCTTC. Translating it yields CASSKEARRTGGYGYTF.

This clone was detected only a few times. J is TRBJ2-5 and V is TRBV10-3; D may be TRBD1 (6 bases). The CDR3 sequence is 16 residues long. Germline CDR1 and CDR2: ENHRY and SYGVKD. The V and J ends lost 6 bases and 5 bases respectively, with 22 bases between them. CDR3 DNA sequence: TGTGCCATCAGGGAGGCAGGGACAACGGGTAGGGAGACCCAGTACTTC. The encoded protein is CAIREAGTTGRETQYF.

In this sample, this clone turned up once. The CDR3 is CASSLIGGTGELFF. In DNA form, the CDR3 reads TGTGCCAGCAGCTTAATAGGCGGAACCGGGGAGCTGTTTTTT. The rearrangement links TRBV7-8 to TRBJ2-2; D remains ambiguous. Germline CDR1 and CDR2: SGHVS and FQNEAQ. CDR3 length: 14 residues. Trimming took 2 bases from V and 5 from J, leaving 9 bases between them.

This clone was picked up a small number of times. J is TRBJ1-1 and V is TRBV7-2; tentatively, D is TRBD1 (6 bases). The CDR3 loop spans 12 amino acids. V lost 5 bases to trimming and J lost 9 bases, with 13 bases between them. The germline V gene encodes CDR1 SGHTA and CDR2 FQGNSA. CDR3 nucleotide sequence: TGTGCCAGCAGCGCCCCGGGACAACAAGCTTTCTTT. Translated, it gives CASSAPGQQAFF.

The chain has TRBV5-1 and TRBJ2-5; TRBD1 matches 10 bases. The junction had 5 bases not matched to a gene; V was cut back by 4 bases and J by 5 bases. This CDR3 contains 14 residues. Germline values: CDR1 SGHRS, CDR2 YFSETQ. The CDR3 here is CASSQTGGVETQYF. CDR3 nucleotides: TGCGCCAGCAGCCAGACAGGGGGCGTGGAGACCCAGTACTTC.

This clone was seen more than once but under ten times. The chain combines TRBV2 with TRBJ2-1; 7 bases map to TRBD1. This CDR3 region has 13 residues. Unmatched junction bases numbered 4, after V lost 7 bases and J lost 4 bases. CDR1 is SNHLY, CDR2 FYNNEI, per germline. Here the CDR3 reads CASNPRGYNEQFF. The CDR3 DNA reads as TGTGCCAGCAACCCCAGGGGGTACAATGAGCAGTTCTTC.

Only a few counts were recorded for this clone. The chain employs TRBV6-1 and TRBJ2-1; possibly TRBD2 for D (6 bases). Trimming cost V 5 bases and J 7 bases, with 18 bases left between them. The CDR3 is 15 amino acids. The germline V gene encodes CDR1 MNHNS and CDR2 SASEGT. The CDR3 here is CASSTPRTAGNEQFF. In DNA, the CDR3 is TGTGCCAGCAGTACGCCTAGGACGGCGGGGAATGAGCAGTTCTTC.

This clone has a handful of counts. The V gene is TRBV5-1, the J gene TRBJ2-6; D is possibly TRBD1 (5 bases). This CDR3 is 16 amino acids long. CDR1 is SGHRS and CDR2 is YFSETQ in the germline V gene. Trimming took off 4 bases at V and 4 bases at J, with 15 bases between the two ends. The CDR3 loop reads CASSLTPGWGANVLTF. In DNA, the CDR3 is TGCGCCAGCAGCCTGACCCCAGGGTGGGGGGCCAACGTCCTGACTTTC.

This clone was observed a few times. V gene TRBV5-1 combines with J gene TRBJ1-5, with 7 bases matching TRBD1. The CDR3 contains 13 residues. Germline V CDR1 and CDR2: SGHRS, YFSETQ. V dropped 3 bases and J dropped 4; count of bases not matched to a gene: 1. CDR3 sequence: CASSWGQNQPQHF. CDR3 nucleotides: TGCGCCAGCAGCTGGGGACAGAATCAGCCCCAGCATTTT.

The gene calls are TRBV6-6 and TRBJ2-7; 9 positions match TRBD1. The germline V gene encodes CDR1 MNHNY and CDR2 SVGAGI (reference sequence). The CDR3 covers 14 residues. V shed 6 bases and J 5 bases; nucleotides not matched to a gene: 8. CDR3 amino acids: CASSPGQGNHEQYF. The CDR3 DNA sequence: TGTGCCAGCAGCCCGGGACAGGGCAACCACGAGCAGTACTTC.

For this clone: One end of the junction is discordant with germline, which a read error may explain. The chain combines TRBV2 with TRBJ2-5; TRBD2 aligns across 16 bases. CDR1 and CDR2 (germline): SNHLY, FYNNEI. The length of the CDR3 is 16 residues. The CDR3 nucleotides read TGTGCCAGCAGCGAAGGGACTAGCGGGGGGGCCGAGACCCAGTACTTC. The encoded protein is CASSEGTSGGAETQYF.

The CDR3 loop reads CASSPPGGSNEKLFF. The CDR3 nucleotides read TGTGCCAGCAGCCCCCCAGGAGGCTCTAATGAAAAACTGTTTTTT. This chain connects TRBV7-9 to TRBJ1-4; D not certain. CDR3 size: 15 residues. V lost 5 bases, J lost 3 bases, and 13 bases lay in between. Per the germline V gene, CDR1 is SEHNR and CDR2 is FQNEAQ (reference sequence).

This clone was observed a few times. J is TRBJ2-5 and V is TRBV5-1, with D possibly being TRBD2 (5 bases). CDR1 is SGHRS and CDR2 is YFSETQ in the germline V gene. The CDR3 spans 13 residues. Trimming cost V 4 bases and J 5 bases, with 12 bases left between them. CDR3 in amino acids: CASSPRVRETQYF. CDR3 nucleotide sequence: TGCGCCAGCAGCCCGAGGGTGAGGGAGACCCAGTACTTC.

This sequence joins TRBV7-2 and TRBJ2-2; 9 bases fit TRBD2. The V segment lost 6 bases and the J segment 7 bases; nucleotides outside the gene matches: 12. The CDR3 has 16 residues. Germline CDR1 is SGHTA and CDR2 is FQGNSA. The CDR3 here is CASSRIAGVGGGELFF. CDR3 coding DNA: TGTGCCAGCAGTAGAATAGCGGGGGTGGGCGGCGGGGAGCTGTTTTTT. The whole variable domain, filled in from reference TRBV7-2 and TRBJ2-2, reads GAGVSQSPSNKVTEKGKDVELRCDPISGHTALYWYRQSLGQGLEFLIYFQGNSAPDKSGLPSDRFSAERTGGSVSTLTIQRTQQEDSAVYLCASSRIAGVGGGELFFGEGSRLTVL.

This clone was observed a few times. The chain joins TRBV15 to TRBJ2-7; the D is unclear. Trimming left V 1 base short and J 1 base short, with 5 bases between. Germline-derived CDR1 and CDR2 are LNHNV and YYDKDF (reference sequence). The CDR3 runs to 13 residues. The CDR3 coding sequence is TGTGCCACCAGCAGAGGAACTTCCTACGAGCAGTACTTC. Protein product: CATSRGTSYEQYF. The full variable domain, with the rest looked up from reference TRBV15 and TRBJ2-7, is DAMVIQNPRYQVTQFGKPVTLSCSQTLNHNVMYWYQQKSSQAPKLLFHYYDKDFNNEADTPDNFQSRRPNTSFCFLDIRSPGLGDTAMYLCATSRGTSYEQYFGPGTRLTVT.

This clone was observed a handful of times. The V call is TRBV7-6, the J call TRBJ1-1, with D possibly being TRBD1 (6 bases). Trimming took off 1 base at V and 4 bases at J, with 13 bases between the two ends. Germline V gives CDR1 SGHVS, CDR2 FNYEAQ. The CDR3 length is 15 residues. The CDR3 here is CASSLEAGAPTEAFF. The CDR3 DNA sequence: TGTGCCAGCAGCTTAGAGGCAGGGGCCCCCACTGAAGCTTTCTTT.

For this clone: The sample has other DNA sequences that encode this CDR3 too. V usage is TRBV7-9 and J usage is TRBJ1-1, with D tentatively TRBD1 (6 bases). The V end lost 3 bases, the J end lost 1 base, and 6 bases lay between the germline ends. Germline CDR1 SEHNR, CDR2 FQNEAQ (reference sequence). The CDR3 length is 13 residues. CDR3 nucleotide sequence: TGTGCCAGCAGCTTGGGACAGAACACTGAAGCTTTCTTT. It translates to CASSLGQNTEAFF. The whole variable domain, remainder taken from reference TRBV7-9 and TRBJ1-1, is DTGVSQNPRHKITKRGQNVTFRCDPISEHNRLYWYRQTLGQGPEFLTYFQNEAQLEKSRLLSDRFSAERPKGSFSTLEIQRTEQGDSAMYLCASSLGQNTEAFFGQGTRLTVV.

This clone was detected only a few times. J is TRBJ2-7 and V is TRBV29-1; 14 bases match TRBD2. Germline V CDR1 and CDR2: SQVTM, ANQGSEA. The CDR3 is 24 residues long. The J segment lost 3 bases and the V segment lost 7 bases, leaving 35 bases of the junction unmatched. The CDR3 reads CSAGAPRGGLAGGTTANRYYEQYF. In nucleotides, the CDR3 is TGCAGCGCCGGGGCTCCCCGCGGTGGACTAGCGGGGGGCACGACCGCAAATAGATACTACGAGCAGTACTTC.

V and J are TRBV6-1 and TRBJ2-6; 7 nucleotides match TRBD1. Germline lookup yields CDR1 MNHNS and CDR2 SASEGT. CDR3 size: 19 residues. Unmatched junction bases numbered 15, after V lost 6 bases and J lost 1 base. Written as DNA, the CDR3 is TGTGCCAGCAGCGAACGGACAGGTAGACCCAGTTCTGGGGCCAACGTCCTGACTTTC. Protein sequence: CASSERTGRPSSGANVLTF.

The CDR3 here is CASRGGTGMSYTF. CDR3 DNA: TGTGCCAGCAGGGGGGGGACAGGGATGAGCTACACCTTC. The J gene is TRBJ1-2, the V gene TRBV28; 9 nucleotides align to TRBD1. V lost 6 bases to trimming and J lost 9 bases; unmatched junction nucleotides: 8. CDR1 and CDR2 from the germline V gene are MDHEN and SYDVKM. The CDR3 length is 13 residues.

The chain links TRBV28 to TRBJ2-3; TRBD1 matches at 7 bases. This CDR3 spans 15 amino acids. Germline CDR1 reads MDHEN; CDR2 reads SYDVKM. V was pared by 6 bases and J by 3 bases, with 9 bases of the junction left unmatched. The CDR3 bases are TGTGCCAGCAGCCAAGGGGGCTCGGGGACAGATACGCAGTATTTT. The encoded protein is CASSQGGSGTDTQYF. The full variable domain, its missing parts supplied by reference TRBV28 and TRBJ2-3, is DVKVTQSSRYLVKRTGEKVFLECVQDMDHENMFWYRQDPGLGLRLIYFSYDVKMKEKGDIPEGYSVSREKKERFSLILESASTNQTSMYLCASSQGGSGTDTQYFGPGTRLTVL.

A few counts support this clone. This chain uses TRBV19 with TRBJ1-5; D remains unclear. Germline loops: CDR1 LNHDA, CDR2 SQIVND (reference sequence). Trimming removed 0 bases at V and 3 bases at J, with 9 bases between. The CDR3 contains 15 residues. In nucleotides, the CDR3 is TGTGCCAGTAGTATAGACGGTACCAACAATCAGCCCCAGCATTTT. Amino acid sequence: CASSIDGTNNQPQHF.

Only a few counts were recorded for this clone. The chain has TRBV5-1 and TRBJ2-7; D remains unclear. Trimming took 0 bases from V and 3 from J, leaving 10 bases between them. The V gene's germline CDR1 is SGHRS and CDR2 YFSETQ. This CDR3 spans 14 amino acids. CDR3 sequence: CASSLVRVCYEQYV. CDR3 nucleotides: TGCGCCAGCAGCTTGGTACGGGTCTGCTACGAGCAGTACGTC.

The V and J genes are TRBV11-3 and TRBJ2-5; 11 bases fit TRBD2. Per the germline V gene, CDR1 is SGHNT and CDR2 is YENEEA. Trimming removed 2 bases from V and 3 bases from J; junction bases left unmatched: 2. The CDR3 extends over 15 amino acids. The CDR3 spells CASSLLTSGKETQYF. The CDR3 DNA sequence: TGTGCCAGCAGCTTATTGACTAGCGGGAAAGAGACCCAGTACTTC.

This chain links TRBV7-6 with TRBJ2-5; D may be TRBD1 (5 bases). V was shortened by 1 base and J by 1 base, with 13 bases between the two germline ends. The germline gives CDR1 SGHVS, CDR2 FNYEAQ. CDR3 length equals 16 residues. CDR3 sequence (DNA): TGTGCCAGCAGCTTAGAAGTGGGGCAGGTCCAAGAGACCCAGTACTTC. The encoded protein is CASSLEVGQVQETQYF. The whole variable domain, remainder taken from reference TRBV7-6 and TRBJ2-5, is GAGVSQSPRYKVTKRGQDVALRCDPISGHVSLYWYRQALGQGPEFLTYFNYEAQQDKSGLPNDRFSAERPEGSISTLTIQRTEQRDSAMYRCASSLEVGQVQETQYFGPGTRLLVL.

V usage is TRBV6-5 and J usage is TRBJ2-1, with 9 bases identical to TRBD1. The trim removed 4 bases at V and 9 bases at J, leaving 7 bases unmatched. Germline-derived CDR1 and CDR2 are MNHEY and SVGAGI. The CDR3 runs to 14 residues. CDR3 sequence: CASSSWTGAGEQFF. The DNA of the CDR3 is TGTGCCAGCAGTTCCTGGACAGGGGCAGGTGAGCAGTTCTTC.

Turning to this clone: At the DNA level, this CDR3 is encoded by other sequences in the same sample as well. CDR3 in DNA: TGTGCCAGCTCACCTGGGACAGGCAATAGCAATCAGCCCCAGCATTTT. It codes for CASSPGTGNSNQPQHF. V and J are TRBV18 and TRBJ1-5, with 8 bases matching TRBD1. This CDR3 region has 16 residues. The J segment lost 0 bases and the V segment lost 3 bases, leaving 4 bases of the junction unmatched. From germline, CDR1 is KGHSH and CDR2 LQKENI.